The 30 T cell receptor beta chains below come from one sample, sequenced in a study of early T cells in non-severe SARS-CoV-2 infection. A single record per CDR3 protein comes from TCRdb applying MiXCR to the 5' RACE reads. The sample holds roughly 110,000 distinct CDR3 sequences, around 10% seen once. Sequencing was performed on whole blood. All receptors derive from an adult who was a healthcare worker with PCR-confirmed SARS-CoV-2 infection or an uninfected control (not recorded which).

This CDR3 reads CASSPPLAGGPKNEQFF. The DNA for the CDR3 is TGTGCCAGCTCACCCCCACTAGCGGGAGGGCCAAAGAATGAGCAGTTCTTC. This chain uses TRBV18 with TRBJ2-1, with TRBD2 matching 13 bases. CDR1 KGHSH and CDR2 LQKENI come from the germline V gene. Trimming at V came to 3 bases and at J to 7 bases, leaving 9 bases not matched to a gene. The CDR3 has 17 residues.

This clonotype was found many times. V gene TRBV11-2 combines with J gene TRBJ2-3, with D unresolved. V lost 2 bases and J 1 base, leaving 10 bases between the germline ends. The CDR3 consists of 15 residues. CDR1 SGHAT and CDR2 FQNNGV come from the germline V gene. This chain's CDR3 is CASSLSVQRTDTQYF. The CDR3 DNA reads TGTGCCAGCAGCTTATCCGTCCAACGCACAGATACGCAGTATTTT.

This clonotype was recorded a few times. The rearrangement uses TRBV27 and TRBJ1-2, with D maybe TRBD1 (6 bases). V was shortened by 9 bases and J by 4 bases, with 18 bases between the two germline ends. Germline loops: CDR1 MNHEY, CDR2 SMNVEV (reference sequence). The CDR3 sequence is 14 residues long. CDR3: CASLSGAKTYGYTF. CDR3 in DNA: TGTGCCAGTCTATCAGGGGCCAAGACCTATGGCTACACCTTC.

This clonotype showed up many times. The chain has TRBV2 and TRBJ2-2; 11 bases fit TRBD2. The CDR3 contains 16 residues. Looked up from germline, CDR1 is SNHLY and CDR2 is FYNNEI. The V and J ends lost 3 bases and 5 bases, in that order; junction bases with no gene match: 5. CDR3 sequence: CASSELAGGKTGELFF. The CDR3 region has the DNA TGTGCCAGCAGTGAGTTAGCGGGAGGGAAGACCGGGGAGCTGTTTTTT.

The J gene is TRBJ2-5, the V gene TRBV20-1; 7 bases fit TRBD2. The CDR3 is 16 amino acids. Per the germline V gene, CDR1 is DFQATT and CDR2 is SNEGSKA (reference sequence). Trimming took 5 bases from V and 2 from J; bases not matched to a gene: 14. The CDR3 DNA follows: TGCAGTGCTTCTAACGGATATCGGGAGGAACAAGAGACCCAGTACTTC. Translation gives CSASNGYREEQETQYF.

The CDR3 spells CASSIWTSGQNEQFF. The CDR3 coding sequence is TGTGCCAGTAGTATTTGGACTAGCGGCCAAAATGAGCAGTTCTTC. The chain combines TRBV19 with TRBJ2-1; 10 bases match TRBD2. From germline, CDR1 is LNHDA and CDR2 SQIVND (reference sequence). Losses at the gene ends were 3 bases for V and 7 bases for J; bases not matched to a gene: 6. The CDR3 has 15 residues.

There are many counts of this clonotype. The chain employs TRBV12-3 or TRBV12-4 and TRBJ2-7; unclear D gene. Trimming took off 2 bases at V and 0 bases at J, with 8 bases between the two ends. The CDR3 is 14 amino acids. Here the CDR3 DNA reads TGTGCCAGCAGTTTAATCGACCGCTCCTACGAGCAGTACTTC. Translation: CASSLIDRSYEQYF.

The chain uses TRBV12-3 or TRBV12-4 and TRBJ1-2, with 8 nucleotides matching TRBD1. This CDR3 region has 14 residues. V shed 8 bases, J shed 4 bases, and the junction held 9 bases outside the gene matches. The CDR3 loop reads CASRPTGESYGYTF. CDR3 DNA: TGTGCCAGCCGCCCGACAGGGGAAAGCTATGGCTACACCTTC.

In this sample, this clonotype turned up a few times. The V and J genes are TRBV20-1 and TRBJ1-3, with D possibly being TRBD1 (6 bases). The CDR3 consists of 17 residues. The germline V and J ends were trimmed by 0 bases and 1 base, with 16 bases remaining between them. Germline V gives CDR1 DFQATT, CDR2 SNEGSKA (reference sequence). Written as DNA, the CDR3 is TGCAGTGCTAGAGATCTCGGAGGCAGGGGTTCTGGAAACACCATATATTTT. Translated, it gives CSARDLGGRGSGNTIYF.

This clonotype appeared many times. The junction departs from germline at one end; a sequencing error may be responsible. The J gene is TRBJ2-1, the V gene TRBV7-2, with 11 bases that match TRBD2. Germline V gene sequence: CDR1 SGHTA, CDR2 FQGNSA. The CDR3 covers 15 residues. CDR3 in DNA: TGTGCCAGCGGTTTAGCGGGAGGGGGCTACACTGAGCTGTTCTTC. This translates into CASGLAGGGYTELFF.

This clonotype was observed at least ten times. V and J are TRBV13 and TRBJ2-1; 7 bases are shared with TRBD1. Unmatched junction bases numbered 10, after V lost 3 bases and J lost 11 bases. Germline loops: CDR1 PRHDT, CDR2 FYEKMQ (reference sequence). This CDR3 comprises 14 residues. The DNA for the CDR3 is TGTGCCAGCAGCTTCCCCCAGACAGGGACAAAGCAGTTCTTC. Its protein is CASSFPQTGTKQFF.

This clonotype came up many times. CDR3 sequence: CAISRGQLYGYTF. The DNA for the CDR3 is TGTGCCATCAGTCGGGGACAGCTTTATGGCTACACCTTC. This sequence joins TRBV10-3 and TRBJ1-2; 7 nucleotides agree with TRBD1. The CDR3 is 13 residues long. V dropped 5 bases and J dropped 5; count of bases not matched to a gene: 5. CDR1 and CDR2 (germline): ENHRY, SYGVKD.

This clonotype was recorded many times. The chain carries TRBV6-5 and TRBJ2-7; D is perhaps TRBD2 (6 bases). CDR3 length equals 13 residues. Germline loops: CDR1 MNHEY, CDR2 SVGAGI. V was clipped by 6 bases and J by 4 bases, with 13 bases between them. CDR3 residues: CASRRESNYEQYF. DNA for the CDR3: TGTGCCAGCAGACGGGAGAGCAATTACGAGCAGTACTTC.

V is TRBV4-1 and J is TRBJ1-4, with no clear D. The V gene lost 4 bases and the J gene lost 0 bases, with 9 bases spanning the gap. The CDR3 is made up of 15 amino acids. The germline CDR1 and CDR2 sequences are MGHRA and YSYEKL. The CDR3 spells CASSPEPTTNEKLFF. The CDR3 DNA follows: TGCGCCAGCAGCCCAGAACCCACAACTAATGAAAAACTGTTTTTT.

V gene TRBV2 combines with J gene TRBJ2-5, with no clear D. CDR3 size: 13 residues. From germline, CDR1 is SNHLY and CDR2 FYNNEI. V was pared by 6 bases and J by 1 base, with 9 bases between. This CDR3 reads CASRSLSQETQYF. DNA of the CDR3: TGTGCCAGCAGAAGCTTAAGCCAAGAGACCCAGTACTTC.

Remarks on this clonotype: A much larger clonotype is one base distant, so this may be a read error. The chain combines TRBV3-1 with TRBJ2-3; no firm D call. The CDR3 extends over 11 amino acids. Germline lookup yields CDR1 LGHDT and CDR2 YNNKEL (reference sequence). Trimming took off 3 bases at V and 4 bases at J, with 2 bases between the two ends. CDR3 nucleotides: TGTGCCAGCAGCCACGCAGATACGCAGTATTTT. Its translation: CASSHADTQYF.

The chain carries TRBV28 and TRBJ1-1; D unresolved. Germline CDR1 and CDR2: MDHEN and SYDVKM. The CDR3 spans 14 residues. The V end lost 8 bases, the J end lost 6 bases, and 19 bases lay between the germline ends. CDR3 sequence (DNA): TGTGCCAGCGTCCCGGACGGGGTCGGCGCTGAAGCTTTCTTT. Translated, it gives CASVPDGVGAEAFF.

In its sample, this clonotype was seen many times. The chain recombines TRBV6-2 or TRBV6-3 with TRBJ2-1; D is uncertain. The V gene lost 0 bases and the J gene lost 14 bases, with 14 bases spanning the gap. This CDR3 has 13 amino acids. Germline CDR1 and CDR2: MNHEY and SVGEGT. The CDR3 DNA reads TGTGCCAGCAGTTACTCGTTCGGCGTTAGGGAGTTCTTC. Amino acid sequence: CASSYSFGVREFF.

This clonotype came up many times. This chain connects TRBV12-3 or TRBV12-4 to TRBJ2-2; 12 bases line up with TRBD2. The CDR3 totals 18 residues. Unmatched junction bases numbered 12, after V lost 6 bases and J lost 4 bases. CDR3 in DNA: TGTGCCAGCAGACCCAGGCGGCTAGCGGGAGGGTTCACCGGGGAGCTGTTTTTT. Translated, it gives CASRPRRLAGGFTGELFF.

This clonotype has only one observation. Written as DNA, the CDR3 is TGTGCCAGCAGGGGTTTCGGGGTCGAGCAGTACTTC. Translated: CASRGFGVEQYF. The chain uses TRBV6-1 and TRBJ2-7; a possible D gene is TRBD2 (5 bases). The CDR3 length is 12 residues. CDR1 is MNHNS, CDR2 SASEGT, per germline. V lost 6 bases and J 6 bases, leaving 12 bases between the germline ends.

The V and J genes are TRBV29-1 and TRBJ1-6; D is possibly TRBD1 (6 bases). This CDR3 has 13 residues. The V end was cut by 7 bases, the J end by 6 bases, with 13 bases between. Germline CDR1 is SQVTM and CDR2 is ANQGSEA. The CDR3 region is CSARDRSNSPLHF. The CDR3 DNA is TGCAGCGCGCGAGACAGGTCTAATTCACCCCTCCACTTT.

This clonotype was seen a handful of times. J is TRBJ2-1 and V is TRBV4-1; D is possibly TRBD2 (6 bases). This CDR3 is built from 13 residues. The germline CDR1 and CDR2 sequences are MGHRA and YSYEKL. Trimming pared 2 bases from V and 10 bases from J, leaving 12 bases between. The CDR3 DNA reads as TGCGCCAGCAGCCAAAGGGGAGGAAGGGAGCAGTTCTTC. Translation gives CASSQRGGREQFF.

The CDR3 here is CASTPVKGAKTQYF. The CDR3 DNA follows: TGTGCCAGCACCCCCGTGAAGGGGGCGAAGACCCAGTACTTC. The gene calls are TRBV7-9 and TRBJ2-5, with 7 bases that match TRBD1. Germline CDR1 reads SEHNR; CDR2 reads FQNEAQ (reference sequence). V was clipped by 7 bases and J by 6 bases; unmatched bases: 11. The CDR3 has 14 residues.

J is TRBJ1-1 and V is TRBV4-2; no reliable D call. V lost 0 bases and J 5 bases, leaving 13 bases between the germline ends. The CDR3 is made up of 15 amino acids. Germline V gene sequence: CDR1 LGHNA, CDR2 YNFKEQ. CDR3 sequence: CASSQDSEWKTEAFF. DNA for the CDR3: TGTGCCAGCAGCCAAGATAGTGAATGGAAGACTGAAGCTTTCTTT.

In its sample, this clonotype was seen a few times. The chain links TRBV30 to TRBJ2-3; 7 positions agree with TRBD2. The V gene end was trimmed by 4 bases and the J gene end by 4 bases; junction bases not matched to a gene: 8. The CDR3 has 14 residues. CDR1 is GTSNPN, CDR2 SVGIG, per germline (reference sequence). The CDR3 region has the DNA TGTGCCTGGAATTTCGCGGGAGTAGCAGATACGCAGTATTTT. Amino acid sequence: CAWNFAGVADTQYF. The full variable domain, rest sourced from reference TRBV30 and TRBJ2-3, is SQTIHQWPATLVQPVGSPLSLECTVEGTSNPNLYWYRQAAGRGLQLLFYSVGIGQISSEVPQNLSASRPQDRQFILSSKKLLLSDSGFYLCAWNFAGVADTQYFGPGTRLTVL.

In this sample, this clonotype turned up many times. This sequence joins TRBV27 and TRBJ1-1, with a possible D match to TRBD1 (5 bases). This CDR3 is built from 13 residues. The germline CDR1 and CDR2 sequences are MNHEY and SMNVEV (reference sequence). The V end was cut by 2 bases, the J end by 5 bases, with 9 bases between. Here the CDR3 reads CASSLTGSTEAFF. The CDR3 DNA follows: TGTGCCAGCAGTTTAACAGGTTCGACTGAAGCTTTCTTT.

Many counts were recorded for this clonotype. The CDR3 nucleotides are TGTGCCAGCAGTGAAATGTCAGCGGGACCGATCACAGATACGCAGTATTTT. The encoded protein is CASSEMSAGPITDTQYF. The chain combines TRBV2 with TRBJ2-3; TRBD2 aligns across 7 bases. This CDR3 comprises 17 residues. Germline V gene data show CDR1 as SNHLY and CDR2 as FYNNEI. After removal of 2 bases from V and 2 bases from J, the junction contained 10 bases not matched to a gene.

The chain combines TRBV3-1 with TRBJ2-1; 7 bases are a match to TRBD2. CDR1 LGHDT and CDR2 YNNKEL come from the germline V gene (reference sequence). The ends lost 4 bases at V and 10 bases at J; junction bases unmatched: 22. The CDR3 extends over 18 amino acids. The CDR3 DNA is TGTGCCAGCAGCCCCCCCGCGCGCTGGGTTGCGGGAGCTAAGGAGCAGTTCTTC. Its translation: CASSPPARWVAGAKEQFF.

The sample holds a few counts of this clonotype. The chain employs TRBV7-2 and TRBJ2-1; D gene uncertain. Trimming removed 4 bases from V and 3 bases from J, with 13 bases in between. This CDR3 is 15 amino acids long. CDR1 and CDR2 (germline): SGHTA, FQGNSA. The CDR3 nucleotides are TGTGCCAGCAGCTCCGACCCGACCAACTACAATGAGCAGTTCTTC. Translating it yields CASSSDPTNYNEQFF.

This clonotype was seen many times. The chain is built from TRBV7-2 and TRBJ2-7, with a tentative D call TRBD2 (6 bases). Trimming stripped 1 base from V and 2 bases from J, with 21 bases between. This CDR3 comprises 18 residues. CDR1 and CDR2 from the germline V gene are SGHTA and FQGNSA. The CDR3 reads CASSLVFSVGLSAYEQYF. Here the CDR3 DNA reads TGTGCCAGCAGCTTAGTCTTCAGCGTAGGACTATCAGCCTACGAGCAGTACTTC.